Presented here are 15 T cell receptor beta chains from one specimen sequenced in a study. TCRdb reprocessed the RT-PCR reads with MiXCR, giving one entry per CDR3 protein. Here the sample spans about 680,000 distinct CDR3 sequences, 14% being singletons. The material sequenced was memory CD4+ T cells from blood. These receptors all come from a female donor in good health, serving as a healthy control.

This clonotype was seen ten or more times. The chain employs TRBV20-1 and TRBJ1-6; D is ambiguous. Between the trimmed V and J ends, which lost 7 bases and 6 bases, there was a span of 13 bases. The length of the CDR3 is 13 residues. Germline V gene sequence: CDR1 DFQATT, CDR2 SNEGSKA (reference sequence). Here the CDR3 DNA reads TGCAGTGGTCACCCGACCGTTAATTCACCCCTCCACTTT. This codes for CSGHPTVNSPLHF.

This clonotype has ten or more counts. This chain connects TRBV5-1 to TRBJ2-1; 14 bases agree with TRBD2. This CDR3 is built from 17 residues. Unmatched junction bases numbered 11, after V lost 4 bases and J lost 8 bases. Germline CDR1 SGHRS, CDR2 YFSETQ. The CDR3 nucleotides are TGCGCCAGCAGCCGCGCGGGGACTAGCGGGAGAAACTATGAGCAGTTCTTC. Translated: CASSRAGTSGRNYEQFF.

The J gene is TRBJ2-5, the V gene TRBV5-1; 9 bases agree with TRBD1. Germline CDR1 is SGHRS and CDR2 is YFSETQ. The CDR3 has 15 amino acids. With V trimmed by 0 bases and J by 3 bases, 3 bases remained unmatched. The CDR3 sequence is CASSLVTGGEETQYF. DNA of the CDR3: TGCGCCAGCAGCTTGGTAACAGGGGGCGAAGAGACCCAGTACTTC.

This clonotype was recorded many times. The chain has TRBV20-1 and TRBJ1-5; TRBD1 matches 8 bases. From germline, CDR1 is DFQATT and CDR2 SNEGSKA (reference sequence). This CDR3 is built from 14 residues. The junction had 7 bases not matched to a gene; V was cut back by 4 bases and J by 5 bases. The DNA of the CDR3 is TGCAGTGCTAAGGACAGGGTCGGAGATCAGCCCCAGCATTTT. Amino acids: CSAKDRVGDQPQHF.

The chain has TRBV20-1 and TRBJ1-5, with no clear D. Germline V gene lookup returns CDR1 DFQATT and CDR2 SNEGSKA (reference sequence). Trimming left V 3 bases short and J 4 bases short, with 16 bases between. This CDR3 is 15 amino acids long. The chain's CDR3 is CSASIPAGGNQPQHF. The CDR3 DNA is TGCAGTGCTAGTATACCGGCCGGTGGGAATCAGCCCCAGCATTTT.

The chain combines TRBV28 with TRBJ1-5; 9 nucleotides match TRBD1. This CDR3 spans 16 amino acids. With 7 bases clipped from V and 5 bases from J, the junction kept 12 bases outside the gene matches. CDR1 is MDHEN and CDR2 is SYDVKM in the germline V gene. The CDR3 is CASTPPGQGPHQPQHF. The CDR3 nucleotides are TGTGCCAGCACCCCTCCGGGACAGGGTCCCCATCAGCCCCAGCATTTT. The full variable domain, in which reference TRBV28 and TRBJ1-5 provide the parts outside the CDR3, is DVKVTQSSRYLVKRTGEKVFLECVQDMDHENMFWYRQDPGLGLRLIYFSYDVKMKEKGDIPEGYSVSREKKERFSLILESASTNQTSMYLCASTPPGQGPHQPQHFGDGTRLSIL.

This clonotype was counted at least ten times. The genes are TRBV29-1 and TRBJ2-5; D is perhaps TRBD1 (6 bases). Trimming shortened V by 6 bases and J by 5 bases, and 13 bases separated the two germline ends. The germline CDR1 and CDR2 sequences are SQVTM and ANQGSEA. The CDR3 has 12 amino acids. Here the CDR3 DNA reads TGCAGCGTCGCAACAGGGTCGGAGACCCAGTACTTC. It yields the protein CSVATGSETQYF.

The genes are TRBV7-9 and TRBJ2-7; D is unresolved. This CDR3 has 12 residues. Trimming took 5 bases from V and 7 from J, leaving 12 bases between them. Germline assignment: CDR1 SEHNR and CDR2 FQNEAQ (reference sequence). Here the CDR3 reads CASSRTPTEQYF. As DNA, the CDR3 is TGTGCCAGCAGCCGCACCCCGACAGAGCAGTACTTC.

This chain connects TRBV5-1 to TRBJ2-3; D not certain. In germline, CDR1 is SGHRS, CDR2 YFSETQ. The CDR3 has 14 residues. Trimming shortened V by 5 bases and J by 0 bases, and 10 bases separated the two germline ends. DNA of the CDR3: TGCGCCAGCAGTCCGACCTTAAGCACAGATACGCAGTATTTT. As protein: CASSPTLSTDTQYF.

The J gene is TRBJ2-3, the V gene TRBV20-1; the match to TRBD2 covers 10 bases. The CDR3 is 16 amino acids. The trim removed 3 bases at V and 1 base at J, leaving 7 bases unmatched. Per germline, CDR1 DFQATT and CDR2 SNEGSKA (reference sequence). The CDR3 region is CSARIAGGPGTDTQYF. Written as DNA, the CDR3 is TGCAGTGCTAGGATAGCGGGAGGTCCGGGCACAGATACGCAGTATTTT.

V usage is TRBV6-6 and J usage is TRBJ1-1; D is unclear. V lost 6 bases to trimming and J lost 9 bases, with 14 bases between them. The CDR3 loop spans 12 amino acids. Germline values: CDR1 MNHNY, CDR2 SVGAGI (reference sequence). As DNA, the CDR3 is TGTGCCAGCAGCAACCAGAGGCCCCAAGCTTTCTTT. Translating it yields CASSNQRPQAFF.

The genes are TRBV3-1 and TRBJ2-6; the D is unclear. This CDR3 is 13 amino acids long. The V end lost 8 bases, the J end lost 2 bases, and 7 bases lay between the germline ends. Per the germline V gene, CDR1 is LGHDT and CDR2 is YNNKEL (reference sequence). Written as DNA, the CDR3 is TGTGCCAGCGAGGTGGCTGGGGCCAACGTCCTGACTTTC. This gives the protein CASEVAGANVLTF.

This clonotype appeared many times. In DNA, the CDR3 is TGTGCCAGCAGCCGGGACAGGGGTGGCGATGGCTACACCTTC. Translated: CASSRDRGGDGYTF. This chain uses TRBV7-3 with TRBJ1-2, with 10 bases lining up with TRBD1. Germline V CDR1 and CDR2: SGHTA, FQGTGA. With V trimmed by 5 bases and J by 6 bases, 6 bases remained unmatched. The CDR3 is 14 amino acids.

There are a few counts of this clonotype. The V gene is TRBV5-1, the J gene TRBJ2-1; no clear D. Germline lookup yields CDR1 SGHRS and CDR2 YFSETQ. The V end was cut by 2 bases, the J end by 0 bases, with 12 bases between. The CDR3 consists of 16 residues. The CDR3 region is CASSLDRASSYNEQFF. In nucleotides, the CDR3 is TGCGCCAGCAGCTTAGATAGGGCTAGCTCCTACAATGAGCAGTTCTTC.

This clonotype was found a few times. The chain links TRBV6-5 to TRBJ2-7; 16 bases agree with TRBD2. J lost 10 bases, V lost 6 bases, and 9 bases had no gene match. This CDR3 spans 15 amino acids. Germline CDR1 reads MNHEY; CDR2 reads SVGAGI. The CDR3 protein is CASRIGTSGRAGQYF. The CDR3 DNA reads TGTGCCAGCAGGATCGGGACTAGCGGGAGGGCGGGACAGTACTTC.